This paragraph reports one TCR beta chain. Its matching antigen is unknown. This entry comes from a study of siplizumab effects on memory and regulatory T cells. The assay was immunoSEQ multiplex PCR, and TCRdb's table has in-frame clones only and misses some. The sample has 100,000 or so clones, roughly nine tenths seen once; the top ten hold 0.65% to 0.8%. Study outcomes and limitations: The mapping of alloreactive clones to unstimulated subsets covered only a minor fraction of them.

The TCR comes from a human donor in good health. The sequenced sample consisted of Tregs sorted from blood.

Here the CDR3 DNA reads TGTGCCAGCAGTTACGTGGAGGCCCAGCATTTT. This codes for CASSYVEAQHF. The chain links TRBV6-6 to TRBJ1-5; no clear D. Germline V gene lookup returns CDR1 MNHNY and CDR2 SVGAGI (reference sequence). There are 11 residues in the CDR3. Trimming took off 2 bases at V and 11 bases at J, with 7 bases between the two ends.